The source of this TCR beta chain is a study of blood T cell repertoires in COVID-19. Overall study context: From T cells, B-cell-depleted T cells, or PBMCs came the material, which was cDNA or gDNA.

Germline V gene lookup returns CDR1 MDHEN and CDR2 SYDVKM. The CDR3 has 14 residues. V was shortened by 5 bases and J by 0 bases, with 8 bases between the two germline ends. Per the original methods: How many nucleated cells were present was estimated from reference gene primer amplification. Sequencing used immunoSEQ multiplex PCR; TCRdb keeps in-frame clones, though not all of them. V, J and clone size derive from that table, while D and trimming were established from the DNA sequence. The sample includes some 97,000 clones, approximately 90% seen only once; the top ten take roughly 0.88%. The rearrangement links TRBV28 to TRBJ2-1, with unresolved D. Sequenced: peripheral blood. The receptor's source is a man aged 60-69 years with acute or convalescent COVID-19. The CDR3 nucleotides are TGTGCCAGCAGTACACCTAGCTCCTACAATGAGCAGTTCTTC. Translation: CASSTPSSYNEQFF.